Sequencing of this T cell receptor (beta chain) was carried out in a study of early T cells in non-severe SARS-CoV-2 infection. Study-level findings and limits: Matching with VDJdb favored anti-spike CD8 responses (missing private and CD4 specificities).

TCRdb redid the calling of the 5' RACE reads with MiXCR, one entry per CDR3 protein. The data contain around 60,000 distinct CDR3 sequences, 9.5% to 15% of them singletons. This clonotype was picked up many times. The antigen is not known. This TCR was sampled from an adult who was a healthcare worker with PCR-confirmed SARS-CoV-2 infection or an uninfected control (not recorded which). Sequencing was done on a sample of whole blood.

This CDR3 reads CASTRDSSYEQYF. The CDR3 DNA follows: TGTGCCAGCACCCGGGACAGCTCCTACGAGCAGTACTTC. This chain links TRBV5-4 with TRBJ2-7; TRBD1 agrees at 7 bases. CDR3 length equals 13 residues. After removal of 6 bases from V and 0 bases from J, the junction contained 3 bases not matched to a gene. In germline, CDR1 is SGHNT, CDR2 YYREEE (reference sequence).